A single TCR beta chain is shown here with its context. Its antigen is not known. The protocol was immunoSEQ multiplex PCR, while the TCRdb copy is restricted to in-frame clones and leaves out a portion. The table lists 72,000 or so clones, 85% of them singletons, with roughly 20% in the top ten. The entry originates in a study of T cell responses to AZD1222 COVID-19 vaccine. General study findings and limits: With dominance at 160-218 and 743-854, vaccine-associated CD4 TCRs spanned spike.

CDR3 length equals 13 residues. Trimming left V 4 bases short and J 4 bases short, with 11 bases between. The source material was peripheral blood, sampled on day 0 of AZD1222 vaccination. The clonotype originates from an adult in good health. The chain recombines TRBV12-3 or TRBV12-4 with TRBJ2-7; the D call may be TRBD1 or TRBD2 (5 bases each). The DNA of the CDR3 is TGTGCCAGCAGTTCGAAGGGACCGTACGAGCAGTACTTC. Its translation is CASSSKGPYEQYF.